These T cell receptor beta chains were read from a single sample in a study of blood T cell repertoires in COVID-19. Clones were read by immunoSEQ multiplex PCR, and TCRdb kept only the in-frame ones, dropping some. The sample consists of 350,000 to 400,000 clones, approximately 89% of them appearing once. Sequencing was done on a sample of PBMCs or T cells enriched from blood (not recorded which). The receptors originated from a woman aged 35 to 49 who had been exposed to COVID-19. Both conserved end residues are part of each CDR3. A D gene is named only where the DNA matches it firmly. Only some rows state a clone size, as once, few, many or a class for expanded clones.

J gene	V gene	clone size	D gene	CDR3 protein	CDR3 DNA
TRBJ2-5	TRBV5-6	.	.	CASSSGIQETQYF	TGTGCCAGCAGCTCCGGGATCCAAGAGACCCAGTACTTC
TRBJ2-1	TRBV2	few	.	CASSHGTYNEQFF	TGTGCCAGCAGCCATGGGACTTACAATGAGCAGTTCTTC
TRBJ2-7	TRBV9	many	.	CASSVAPTGYEQYF	TGTGCCAGCAGCGTAGCGCCGACGGGCTACGAGCAGTACTTC
TRBJ2-7	TRBV4-1	.	.	CASSQEFGRAYEQYF	TGCGCCAGCAGCCAAGAATTCGGCAGGGCCTACGAGCAGTACTTC
TRBJ2-3	TRBV18	.	.	CASSLLGGNTDTQYF	TGTGCCAGCTCACTACTAGGGGGAAACACAGATACGCAGTATTTT
TRBJ1-3	TRBV5-5	.	TRBD1	CASSSYGQGDTIYF	TGTGCCAGCAGCTCTTATGGACAGGGGGACACCATATATTTT
TRBJ1-1	TRBV5-6	.	TRBD1	CASSLGQGVEAFF	TGTGCCAGCAGCTTGGGCCAGGGGGTTGAAGCTTTCTTT
TRBJ1-1	TRBV6-5	.	.	CASRRLKQGITEAFF	TGTGCCAGCAGAAGATTAAAACAGGGAATTACTGAAGCTTTCTTT
TRBJ2-1	TRBV7-2	.	.	CASSDRTTTYNEQFF	TGTGCCAGCAGCGATAGGACAACAACTTACAATGAGCAGTTCTTC
TRBJ1-1	TRBV10-3	.	.	CAISHRENTEAFF	TGTGCCATCAGTCACAGGGAGAACACTGAAGCTTTCTTT
TRBJ2-4	TRBV3-1/TRBV3-2	.	.	CASSPMGGQPVAKNIQYF	TGTGCCAGCAGCCCGATGGGCGGACAGCCGGTAGCCAAAAACATTCAGTACTTC
TRBJ2-7	TRBV12-3/TRBV12-4	.	TRBD1	CASKPGQFYEQYF	TGTGCCAGCAAACCGGGACAGTTTTACGAGCAGTACTTC
TRBJ1-5	TRBV24-1	once	.	CATPGEDIFEENQPQHF	TGTGCCACCCCGGGGGAAGACATCTTCGAAGAGAATCAGCCCCAGCATTTT
TRBJ2-2	TRBV15	.	.	CATGTPNTGELFF	TGTGCCACCGGGACTCCGAACACCGGGGAGCTGTTTTTT
TRBJ1-6	TRBV6-5	.	TRBD1	CASNDRGDSPLHF	TGTGCCAGCAACGACAGGGGGGACTCACCCCTCCACTTT
TRBJ2-7	TRBV6-5	.	.	CASGRGSYEQYF	TGTGCCAGCGGGAGGGGGAGCTACGAGCAGTACTTC
TRBJ1-1	TRBV24-1	.	TRBD1	CATSDGQGPNTEAFF	TGTGCCACCAGTGATGGACAGGGTCCGAACACTGAAGCTTTCTTT
TRBJ1-6	TRBV13	once	.	CASSLEGRRRINSPLHF	TGTGCCAGCAGCTTAGAAGGCCGGAGGCGGATTAATTCACCCCTCCACTTT
TRBJ2-5	TRBV5-5	.	TRBD1	CASSMRIDRAETQYF	TGTGCCAGCAGCATGCGAATTGACAGGGCAGAGACCCAGTACTTC
TRBJ1-5	TRBV7-9	.	TRBD1	CASSLGTGLFSNQPQHF	TGTGCCAGCAGCTTGGGGACAGGGTTGTTCAGCAATCAGCCCCAGCATTTT
TRBJ1-4	TRBV9	.	.	CASSVDGGVDEKLFF	TGTGCCAGCAGCGTAGATGGAGGGGTCGATGAAAAACTGTTTTTT
TRBJ2-1	TRBV7-2	.	.	CASSLEVANYPNEQFF	TGTGCCAGCAGCTTAGAGGTAGCGAACTACCCCAATGAGCAGTTCTTC
TRBJ2-1	TRBV14	once	TRBD1	CASSETGTVVNNEQFF	TGTGCCAGCAGTGAGACCGGGACAGTAGTCAACAATGAGCAGTTCTTC
TRBJ2-3	TRBV5-4	few	TRBD2	CASSPGLASTDTQYF	TGTGCCAGCAGCCCGGGACTAGCAAGCACAGATACGCAGTATTTT
TRBJ2-4	TRBV30	.	TRBD2	CAWSVPRVASGAKNIQYF	TGTGCCTGGAGTGTACCCAGGGTAGCTAGCGGAGCCAAAAACATTCAGTACTTC
TRBJ2-7	TRBV5-6	.	.	CASSSTAYEQYF	TGTGCCAGCAGCTCGACAGCCTACGAGCAGTACTTC
TRBJ1-1	TRBV7-8	.	TRBD1	CASSTGTGILGTEAFF	TGTGCCAGCAGCACTGGGACAGGGATCTTGGGCACTGAAGCTTTCTTT
TRBJ2-7	TRBV5-8	few	.	CASSLSSEQYF	TGTGCCAGCAGCTTGAGCTCCGAGCAGTACTTC
TRBJ2-7	TRBV9	.	.	CASSVDGFGYEQYF	TGTGCCAGCAGCGTAGATGGATTCGGGTACGAGCAGTACTTC
TRBJ2-1	TRBV18	.	.	CASSPTTVYNEQFF	TGTGCCAGCTCCCCGACGACAGTTTACAATGAGCAGTTCTTC
TRBJ2-1	TRBV19	.	TRBD1	CASSPGQGLDEQFF	TGTGCCAGTAGTCCCGGACAGGGGCTGGATGAGCAGTTCTTC
TRBJ1-6	TRBV5-1	.	TRBD1	CASSPGGRGLSYNSPLHF	TGCGCCAGCAGCCCCGGAGGCAGGGGGCTGTCCTATAATTCACCCCTCCACTTT
TRBJ2-3	TRBV2	.	TRBD2	CASSQPTGLAGADTQYF	TGTGCCAGCAGTCAACCCACGGGACTAGCGGGGGCAGATACGCAGTATTTT
TRBJ2-1	TRBV7-2	once	TRBD2	CASSLAGVEEQFF	TGTGCCAGCAGTCTAGCGGGAGTCGAAGAGCAGTTCTTC
TRBJ1-1	TRBV7-9	.	.	CASSFPTDRLNTEAFF	TGTGCCAGCAGCTTCCCGACTGACAGGCTGAACACTGAAGCTTTCTTT
TRBJ1-2	TRBV14	.	.	CASSQDGGSRRGYTF	TGTGCCAGCAGCCAAGATGGGGGCAGCCGACGTGGCTACACCTTC
TRBJ2-7	TRBV15	.	TRBD2	CATSRGTTSGRYEQYF	TGTGCCACCAGCAGAGGCACGACTAGCGGGAGATACGAGCAGTACTTC
TRBJ1-5	TRBV12-3/TRBV12-4	.	.	CASRYSNQPQHF	TGTGCCAGCAGGTATAGCAATCAGCCCCAGCATTTT
TRBJ2-7	TRBV4-1	.	.	CASSQDLAGAYEQYF	TGCGCCAGCAGCCAAGATTTGGCAGGGGCCTACGAGCAGTACTTC
TRBJ1-1	TRBV20-1	once	.	CSLREHTEAFF	TGCAGCCTCCGGGAACACACTGAAGCTTTCTTT
TRBJ2-3	TRBV15	.	TRBD2	CATSTGTTSTDTQYF	TGTGCCACCAGCACCGGGACTACTAGCACAGATACGCAGTATTTT
TRBJ2-1	TRBV9	.	.	CASSVEGGSASSYNEQFF	TGTGCCAGCAGCGTAGAGGGCGGGTCTGCTAGCTCCTACAATGAGCAGTTCTTC
TRBJ2-4	TRBV28	.	TRBD2	CASSRGDILAKNIQYF	TGTGCCAGCAGCCGGGGGGATATCCTAGCCAAAAACATTCAGTACTTC
TRBJ1-2	TRBV3-1/TRBV3-2	.	.	CASSQSGGMHYGYTF	TGTGCCAGCAGCCAATCCGGGGGGATGCACTATGGCTACACCTTC
TRBJ2-5	TRBV5-6	.	TRBD1	CASSETGAQETQYF	TGTGCCAGCAGTGAGACAGGGGCACAAGAGACCCAGTACTTC
TRBJ2-7	TRBV11-2	.	.	CASSLDLQVTYEQYF	TGTGCCAGCAGCTTAGATCTTCAGGTGACCTACGAGCAGTACTTC
TRBJ2-7	TRBV6-2/TRBV6-3	.	TRBD1	CASSYSNTGGNEQYF	TGTGCCAGCAGTTACTCAAACACAGGGGGCAACGAGCAGTACTTC
TRBJ2-3	TRBV7-7	.	.	CASSLGSGGANTQYF	TGTGCTAGCAGCTTAGGTAGTGGGGGGGCGAATACGCAGTATTTT
TRBJ1-1	TRBV30	once	TRBD1	CAWSVPRTGGRTEAFF	TGTGCCTGGAGTGTACCCCGGACAGGGGGGAGGACTGAAGCTTTCTTT
TRBJ2-3	TRBV2	.	TRBD2	CASGWASGGVGDTQYF	TGTGCCAGCGGCTGGGCTAGCGGGGGGGTAGGAGATACGCAGTATTTT
TRBJ1-1	TRBV3-1/TRBV3-2	once	.	CASSQEGWNTEAFF	TGTGCCAGCAGCCAGGAGGGATGGAACACTGAAGCTTTCTTT
TRBJ2-7	TRBV9	.	.	CASSVDSSYEQYF	TGTGCCAGCAGCGTAGACAGCTCCTACGAGCAGTACTTC
TRBJ2-1	TRBV5-5	.	.	CASSRNWDSRGHEQFF	TGTGCCAGCAGCCGAAACTGGGACTCCCGTGGCCATGAGCAGTTCTTC
TRBJ1-3	TRBV11-3	.	TRBD1	CASSSTGGRNTIYF	TGTGCCAGCAGCTCTACAGGGGGACGAAACACCATATATTTT
TRBJ1-1	TRBV12-3/TRBV12-4	.	.	CASSFRQNTEAFF	TGTGCCAGCAGTTTTAGACAGAACACTGAAGCTTTCTTT
TRBJ2-5	TRBV7-3	few	.	CASSDPRGVLQETQYF	TGTGCCAGCTCCGACCCTAGGGGCGTTCTACAAGAGACCCAGTACTTC
TRBJ2-7	TRBV19	.	.	CASSIGGYSYEQYF	TGTGCCAGTAGTATAGGAGGATACTCCTACGAGCAGTACTTC
TRBJ2-1	TRBV7-3	.	.	CASSLTLQREQFF	TGTGCCAGCAGCTTAACGTTGCAGCGGGAGCAGTTCTTC
TRBJ1-1	TRBV11-3	.	.	CASNRGDTEAFF	TGTGCCAGCAACCGAGGAGACACTGAAGCTTTCTTT
TRBJ2-2	TRBV19	.	TRBD2	CATALSGRGLLTGELFF	TGTGCCACCGCACTTAGCGGGAGAGGACTGCTTACCGGGGAGCTGTTTTTT